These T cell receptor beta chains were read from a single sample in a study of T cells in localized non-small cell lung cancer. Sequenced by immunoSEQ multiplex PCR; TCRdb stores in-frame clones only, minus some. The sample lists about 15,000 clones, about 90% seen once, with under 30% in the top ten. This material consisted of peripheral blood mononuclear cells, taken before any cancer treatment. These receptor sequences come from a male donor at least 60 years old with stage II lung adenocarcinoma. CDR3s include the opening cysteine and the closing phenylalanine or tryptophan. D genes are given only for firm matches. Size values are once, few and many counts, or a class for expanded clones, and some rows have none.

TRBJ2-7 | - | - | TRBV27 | TGTGCCAGCAGGAGATTAGCGGAATCCTACGAGCAGTACTTC | CASRRLAESYEQYF
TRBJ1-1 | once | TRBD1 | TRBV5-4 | TGTGCCAGCAGACGTACACAGGGGGAAAACACTGAAGCTTTCTTT | CASRRTQGENTEAFF
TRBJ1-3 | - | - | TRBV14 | TGTGCCAGCAGCCATGATCGGGCGCTCTCTGGAAACACCATATATTTT | CASSHDRALSGNTIYF
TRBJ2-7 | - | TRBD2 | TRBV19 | TGTGCCAGTAGTTTGTTAGCGGGAGTCCGCGAGCAGTACTTC | CASSLLAGVREQYF
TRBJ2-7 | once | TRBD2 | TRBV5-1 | TGCGCCAGCAGCTTGAGCGGGGCGCTCCTCTACGAGCAGTACTTC | CASSLSGALLYEQYF
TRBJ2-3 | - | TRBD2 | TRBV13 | TGTGCCAGCAGCCGCCTTACCCCCAGCGGGAGGGCCACGCTTTTCACAGATACGCAGTATTTT | CASSRLTPSGRATLFTDTQYF
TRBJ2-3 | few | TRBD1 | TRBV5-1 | TGCGCCAGCAGTAAAGGACAGGGAGATACGCAGTATTTT | CASSKGQGDTQYF
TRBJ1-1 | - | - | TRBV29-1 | TGCAGCGCCTCCTCTCTGGGAAGAACTGAAGCTTTCTTT | CSASSLGRTEAFF
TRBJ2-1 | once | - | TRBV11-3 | TGTGCCAGCTGGGCGTCGGCTGGAGGGAATGAGCAGTTCTTC | CASWASAGGNEQFF
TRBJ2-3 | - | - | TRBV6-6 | TGTGCCAGCAGTTGGTCAGATACGCAGTATTTT | CASSWSDTQYF
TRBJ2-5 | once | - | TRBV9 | TGTGCCAGCAGCGTAGGGCCTCTTAGGGAAGAGACCCAGTACTTC | CASSVGPLREETQYF
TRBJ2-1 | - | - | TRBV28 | TGTGCCAGCAGTAAGCCAGCGTTGCTACATGAGCAGTTCTTC | CASSKPALLHEQFF
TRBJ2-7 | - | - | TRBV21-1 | TGTGCCAGCAGCAAAGTGCAGGGTTTGACCCGTGACCCCTACGAGCAGTACTTC | CASSKVQGLTRDPYEQYF
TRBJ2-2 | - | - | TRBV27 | TGTGCCAGCAGTTCCCCCTCTAGCTTTAGGAACACCGGGGAGCTGTTTTTT | CASSSPSSFRNTGELFF
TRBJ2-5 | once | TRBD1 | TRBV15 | TGTGCCACCAGCAGAGGACAGGGGGACGGAGAGACCCAGTACTTC | CATSRGQGDGETQYF
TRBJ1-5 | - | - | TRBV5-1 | TGCGCCAGCAGTCAAAATGGCGGCAATCAGCCCCAGCATTTT | CASSQNGGNQPQHF
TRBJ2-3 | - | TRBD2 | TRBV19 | TGTGCCAGTAGTATAGGACTAGCGGCTAGCACAGATACGCAGTATTTT | CASSIGLAASTDTQYF
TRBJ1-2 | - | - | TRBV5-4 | TGTGCCAGCAGCTTTCCCGGGCGCAACTATGGCTACACCTTC | CASSFPGRNYGYTF
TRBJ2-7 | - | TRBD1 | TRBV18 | TGTGCCAGCTCACATCGACAGGGTAGTGGTTACGAGCAGTACTTC | CASSHRQGSGYEQYF
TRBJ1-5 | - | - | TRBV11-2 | TGTGCCAGCAGCTTTACAGAAGAACAGCCCCAGCATTTT | CASSFTEEQPQHF
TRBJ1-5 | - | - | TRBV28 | TGTGCCAGCAGTCCAGGGTGGGGCAATCAGCCCCAGCATTTT | CASSPGWGNQPQHF
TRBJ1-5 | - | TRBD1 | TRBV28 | TGTGCCAGCAGGAAACAGGGGACTGGGAATCAGCCCCAGCATTTT | CASRKQGTGNQPQHF
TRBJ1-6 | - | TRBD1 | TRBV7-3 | TGTGCCAGCAGCCCCGAAGGGGGCGGGAATTCACCCCTCCACTTT | CASSPEGGGNSPLHF
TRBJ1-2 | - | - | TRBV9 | TGTGCCAGCAGCGGGAGGGGACAATTAGATGGCTACACCTTC | CASSGRGQLDGYTF
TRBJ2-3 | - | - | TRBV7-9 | TGTGCCAGCCAGGGTGATAGCGTCGAGCACCCCTCGGGGGATACGCAGTATTTT | CASQGDSVEHPSGDTQYF
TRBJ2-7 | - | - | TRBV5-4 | TGTGCCAGCAGCTTGGGTGACAGGAGCTCCTACGAGCAGTACTTC | CASSLGDRSSYEQYF
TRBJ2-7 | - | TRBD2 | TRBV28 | TGTGCCAGCAGTTTTGGGACTAGCGGGGCCTCCGAGCAGTACTTC | CASSFGTSGASEQYF
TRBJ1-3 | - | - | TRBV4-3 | TGCGCCAGCAGCGTCCGGGACACGGGAAACACCATATATTTT | CASSVRDTGNTIYF
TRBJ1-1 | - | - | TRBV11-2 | TGTGCCAGCACCCCGGGGGGGCGAGGCACTGAAGCTTTCTTT | CASTPGGRGTEAFF
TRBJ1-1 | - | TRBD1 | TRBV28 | TGTGCCAGCAGTTTGGGACAGGGCCGCACTGAAGCTTTCTTT | CASSLGQGRTEAFF
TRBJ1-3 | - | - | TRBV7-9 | TGTGCCAGCAGCTTAGCAGCGAGCTCTGGAAACACCATATATTTT | CASSLAASSGNTIYF
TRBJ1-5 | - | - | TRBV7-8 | TGTGCCAGCAGCCCCTCTGGCAGGGTTCAGCCCCAGCATTTT | CASSPSGRVQPQHF
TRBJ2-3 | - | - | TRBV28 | TGTGCCAGCAGTTTCGTCACTAGCACAGGGTCCGCGAGAGATACGCAGTATTTT | CASSFVTSTGSARDTQYF
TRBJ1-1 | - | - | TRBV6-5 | TGTGCCAGCAGCCTACAGGGGAACACTGAAGCTTTCTTT | CASSLQGNTEAFF
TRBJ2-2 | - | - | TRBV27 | TGTGCCAGCAGTCTGGGTTTCGCCGGGGAGCTGTTTTTT | CASSLGFAGELFF
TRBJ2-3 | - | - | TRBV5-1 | TGCGCCAGCAGCCGGGGAAGAAGCACAGATACGCAGTATTTT | CASSRGRSTDTQYF
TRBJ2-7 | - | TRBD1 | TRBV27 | TGTGCCAGCAGGGGGACAGGGGCGAACGAGCAGTACTTC | CASRGTGANEQYF
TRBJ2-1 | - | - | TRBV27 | TGTGCCAGCAGGCTGACTAGAGCGAACAATGAGCAGTTCTTC | CASRLTRANNEQFF